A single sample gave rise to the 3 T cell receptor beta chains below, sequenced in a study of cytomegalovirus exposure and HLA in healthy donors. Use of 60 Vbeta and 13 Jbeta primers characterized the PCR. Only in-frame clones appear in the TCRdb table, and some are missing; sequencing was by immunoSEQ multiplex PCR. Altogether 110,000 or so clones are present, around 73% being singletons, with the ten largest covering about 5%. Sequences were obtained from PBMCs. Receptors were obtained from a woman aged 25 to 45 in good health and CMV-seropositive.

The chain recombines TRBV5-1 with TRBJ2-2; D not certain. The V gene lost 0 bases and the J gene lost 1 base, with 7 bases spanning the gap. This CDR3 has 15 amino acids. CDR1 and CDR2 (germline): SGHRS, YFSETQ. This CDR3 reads CASSLVTVNTGELFF. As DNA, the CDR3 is TGCGCCAGCAGCTTGGTTACGGTGAACACCGGGGAGCTGTTTTTT.

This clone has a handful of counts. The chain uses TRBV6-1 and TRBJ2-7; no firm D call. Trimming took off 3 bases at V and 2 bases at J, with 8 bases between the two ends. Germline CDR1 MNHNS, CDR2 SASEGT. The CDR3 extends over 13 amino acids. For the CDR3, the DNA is TGTGCCAGCAGTGAGGCCAGTCCCTACGAGCAGTACTTC. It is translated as CASSEASPYEQYF.

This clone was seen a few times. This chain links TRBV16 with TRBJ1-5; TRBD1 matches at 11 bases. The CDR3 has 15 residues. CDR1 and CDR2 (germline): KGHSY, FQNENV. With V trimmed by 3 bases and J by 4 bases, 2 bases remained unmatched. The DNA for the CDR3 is TGTGCCAGCAGCCAGGGGACAGGGGGAAATCAGCCCCAGCATTTT. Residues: CASSQGTGGNQPQHF. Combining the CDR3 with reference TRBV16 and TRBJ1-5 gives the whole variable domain GEEVAQTPKHLVRGEGQKAKLYCAPIKGHSYVFWYQQVLKNEFKFLISFQNENVFDETGMPKERFSAKCLPNSPCSLEIQATKLEDSAVYFCASSQGTGGNQPQHFGDGTRLSIL.